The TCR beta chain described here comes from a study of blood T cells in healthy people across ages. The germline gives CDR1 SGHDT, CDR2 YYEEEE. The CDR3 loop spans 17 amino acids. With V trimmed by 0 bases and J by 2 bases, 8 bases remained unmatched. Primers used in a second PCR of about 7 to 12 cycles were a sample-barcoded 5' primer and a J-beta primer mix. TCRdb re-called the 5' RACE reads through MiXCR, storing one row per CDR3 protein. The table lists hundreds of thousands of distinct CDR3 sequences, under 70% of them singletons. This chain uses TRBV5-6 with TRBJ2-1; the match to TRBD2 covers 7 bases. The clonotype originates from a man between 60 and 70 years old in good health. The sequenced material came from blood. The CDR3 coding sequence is TGTGCCAGCAGCTTGGCGGGGCTAGCGGATCCCTACAATGAGCAGTTCTTC. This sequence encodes CASSLAGLADPYNEQFF.